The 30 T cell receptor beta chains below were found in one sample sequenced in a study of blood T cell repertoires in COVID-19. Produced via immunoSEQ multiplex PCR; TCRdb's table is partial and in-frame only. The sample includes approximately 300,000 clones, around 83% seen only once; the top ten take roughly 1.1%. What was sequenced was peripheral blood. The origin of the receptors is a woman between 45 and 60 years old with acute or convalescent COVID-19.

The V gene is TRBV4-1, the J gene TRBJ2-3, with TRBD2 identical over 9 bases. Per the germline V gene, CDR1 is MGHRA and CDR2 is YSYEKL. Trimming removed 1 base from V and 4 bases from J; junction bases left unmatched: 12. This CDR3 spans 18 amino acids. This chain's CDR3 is CASSQGGGPGLAADTQYF. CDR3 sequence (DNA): TGCGCCAGCAGCCAAGGCGGGGGTCCGGGACTAGCAGCAGATACGCAGTATTTT.

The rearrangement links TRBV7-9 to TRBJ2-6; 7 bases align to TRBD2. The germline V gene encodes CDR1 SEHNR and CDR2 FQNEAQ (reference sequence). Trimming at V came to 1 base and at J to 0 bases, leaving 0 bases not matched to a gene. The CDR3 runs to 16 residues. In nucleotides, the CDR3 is TGTGCCAGCAGCTTAGAGCGGGGCTCTGGGGCCAACGTCCTGACTTTC. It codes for CASSLERGSGANVLTF.

The CDR3 region is CASSHTGGRETQYF. The DNA for the CDR3 is TGTGCCAGCAGCCATACAGGGGGCAGAGAGACCCAGTACTTC. The chain combines TRBV3-1 (or the pseudogene TRBV3-2) with TRBJ2-5, with 9 bases matching TRBD1. The CDR3 sequence is 14 residues long. Unmatched junction bases numbered 3, after V lost 3 bases and J lost 4 bases. Germline V gene lookup returns CDR1 LGHDT and CDR2 YNNKEL (reference sequence).

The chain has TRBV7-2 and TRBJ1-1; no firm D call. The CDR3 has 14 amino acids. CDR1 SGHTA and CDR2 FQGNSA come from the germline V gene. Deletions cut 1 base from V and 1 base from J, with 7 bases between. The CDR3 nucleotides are TGTGCCAGCAGCTTAGAGCCCGGGAACACTGAAGCTTTCTTT. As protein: CASSLEPGNTEAFF.

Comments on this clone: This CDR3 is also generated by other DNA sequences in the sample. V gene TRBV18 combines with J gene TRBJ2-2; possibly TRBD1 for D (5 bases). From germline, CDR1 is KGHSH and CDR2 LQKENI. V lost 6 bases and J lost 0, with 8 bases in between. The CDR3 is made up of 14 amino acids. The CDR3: CASSPTANTGELFF. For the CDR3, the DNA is TGTGCCAGCTCGCCGACAGCGAACACCGGGGAGCTGTTTTTT.

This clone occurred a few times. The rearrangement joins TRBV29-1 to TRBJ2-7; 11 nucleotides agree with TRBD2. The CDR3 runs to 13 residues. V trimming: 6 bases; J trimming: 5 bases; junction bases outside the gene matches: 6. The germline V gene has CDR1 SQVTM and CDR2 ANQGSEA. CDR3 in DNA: TGCAGCGTGCGCACTAGCGGGAGTCACGAGCAGTACTTC. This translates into CSVRTSGSHEQYF.

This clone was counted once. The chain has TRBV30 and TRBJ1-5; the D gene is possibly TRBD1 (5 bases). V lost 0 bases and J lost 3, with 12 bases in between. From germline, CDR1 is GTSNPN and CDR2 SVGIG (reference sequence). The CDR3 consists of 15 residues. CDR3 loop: CAWSVSGGFNQPQHF. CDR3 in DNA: TGTGCCTGGAGTGTATCCGGGGGGTTCAATCAGCCCCAGCATTTT.

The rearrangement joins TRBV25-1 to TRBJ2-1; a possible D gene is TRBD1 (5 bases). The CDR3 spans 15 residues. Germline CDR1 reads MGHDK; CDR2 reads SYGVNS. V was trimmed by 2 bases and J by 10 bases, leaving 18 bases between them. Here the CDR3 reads CASSENGAPDKEQFF. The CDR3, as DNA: TGTGCCAGCAGTGAAAATGGGGCTCCCGATAAGGAGCAGTTCTTC.

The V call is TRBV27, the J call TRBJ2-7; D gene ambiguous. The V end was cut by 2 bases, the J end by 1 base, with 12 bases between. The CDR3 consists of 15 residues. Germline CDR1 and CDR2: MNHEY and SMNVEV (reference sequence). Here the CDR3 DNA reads TGTGCCAGCAGTTTAAACGGCCTAGGATCCTACGAGCAGTACTTC. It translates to CASSLNGLGSYEQYF.

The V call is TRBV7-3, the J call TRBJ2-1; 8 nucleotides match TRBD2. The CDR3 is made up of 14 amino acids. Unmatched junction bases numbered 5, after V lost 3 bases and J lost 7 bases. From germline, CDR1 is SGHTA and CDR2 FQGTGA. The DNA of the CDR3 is TGTGCCAGCAGCTTCGGGAGGGCCAGAAATGAGCAGTTCTTC. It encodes CASSFGRARNEQFF.

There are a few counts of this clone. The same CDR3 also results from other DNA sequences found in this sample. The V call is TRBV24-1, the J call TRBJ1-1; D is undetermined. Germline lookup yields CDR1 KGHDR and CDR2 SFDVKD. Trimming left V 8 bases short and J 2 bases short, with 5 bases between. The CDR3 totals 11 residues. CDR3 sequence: CATTGNTEAFF. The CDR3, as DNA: TGTGCCACCACAGGTAACACTGAAGCTTTCTTT.

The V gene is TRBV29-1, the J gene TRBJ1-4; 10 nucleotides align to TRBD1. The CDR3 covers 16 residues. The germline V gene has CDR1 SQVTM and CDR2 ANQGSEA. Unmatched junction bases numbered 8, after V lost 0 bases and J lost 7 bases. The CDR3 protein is CSVEERTGGRGEKLFF. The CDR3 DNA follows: TGCAGCGTTGAAGAAAGGACAGGGGGTAGGGGTGAAAAACTGTTTTTT. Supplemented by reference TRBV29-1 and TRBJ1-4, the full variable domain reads SAVISQKPSRDICQRGTSLTIQCQVDSQVTMMFWYRQQPGQSLTLIATANQGSEATYESGFVIDKFPISRPNLTFSTLTVSNMSPEDSSIYLCSVEERTGGRGEKLFFGSGTQLSVL.

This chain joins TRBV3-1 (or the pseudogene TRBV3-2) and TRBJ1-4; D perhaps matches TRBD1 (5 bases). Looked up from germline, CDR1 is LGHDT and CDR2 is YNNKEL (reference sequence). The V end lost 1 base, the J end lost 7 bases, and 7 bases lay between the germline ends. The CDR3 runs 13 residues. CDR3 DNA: TGTGCCAGCAGCCAAGTCGGGGGTGAAAAACTGTTTTTT. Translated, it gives CASSQVGGEKLFF.

The CDR3 sequence: CASSLAGGEETQYF. In DNA form, the CDR3 reads TGTGCCAGCAGTTTGGCAGGGGGCGAAGAGACCCAGTACTTC. This rearrangement joins TRBV28 to TRBJ2-5; 8 bases map to TRBD1. This CDR3 spans 14 amino acids. J lost 3 bases, V lost 3 bases, and 3 bases had no gene match. Germline V lookup: CDR1 MDHEN, CDR2 SYDVKM. The full variable domain, with the rest looked up from reference TRBV28 and TRBJ2-5, is DVKVTQSSRYLVKRTGEKVFLECVQDMDHENMFWYRQDPGLGLRLIYFSYDVKMKEKGDIPEGYSVSREKKERFSLILESASTNQTSMYLCASSLAGGEETQYFGPGTRLLVL.

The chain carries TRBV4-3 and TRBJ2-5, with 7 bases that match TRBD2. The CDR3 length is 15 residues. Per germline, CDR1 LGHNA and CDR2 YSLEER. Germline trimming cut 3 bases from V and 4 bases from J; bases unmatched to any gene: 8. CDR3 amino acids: CASSQKIAGGETQYF. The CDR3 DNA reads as TGCGCCAGCAGCCAGAAGATAGCGGGTGGAGAGACCCAGTACTTC.

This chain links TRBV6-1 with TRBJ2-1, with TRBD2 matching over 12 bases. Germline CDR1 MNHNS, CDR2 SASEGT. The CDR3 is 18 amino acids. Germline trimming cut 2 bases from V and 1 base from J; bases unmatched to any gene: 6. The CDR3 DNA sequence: TGTGCCAGCAGTGAACTAGCGGGAGGGCCTCCGTCCTACAATGAGCAGTTCTTC. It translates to CASSELAGGPPSYNEQFF.

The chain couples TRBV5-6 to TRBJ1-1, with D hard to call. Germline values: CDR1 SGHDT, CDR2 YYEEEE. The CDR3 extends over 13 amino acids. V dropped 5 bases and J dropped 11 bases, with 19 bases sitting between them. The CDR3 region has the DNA TGTGCCAGCAGTTTTACTAGGGCCGGGGAGGCTTTCTTT. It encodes CASSFTRAGEAFF.

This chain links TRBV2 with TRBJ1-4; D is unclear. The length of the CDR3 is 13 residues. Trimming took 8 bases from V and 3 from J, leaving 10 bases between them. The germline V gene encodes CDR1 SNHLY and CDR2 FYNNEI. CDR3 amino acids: CASVVEANEKLFF. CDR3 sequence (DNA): TGTGCCAGCGTAGTAGAGGCTAATGAAAAACTGTTTTTT.

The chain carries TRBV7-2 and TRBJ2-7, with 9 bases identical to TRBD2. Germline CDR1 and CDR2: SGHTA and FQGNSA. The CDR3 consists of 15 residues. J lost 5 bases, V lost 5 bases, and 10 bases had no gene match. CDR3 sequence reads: CASSTRTSAGDEQYF. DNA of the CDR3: TGTGCCAGCAGCACCCGGACTAGCGCCGGTGACGAGCAGTACTTC.

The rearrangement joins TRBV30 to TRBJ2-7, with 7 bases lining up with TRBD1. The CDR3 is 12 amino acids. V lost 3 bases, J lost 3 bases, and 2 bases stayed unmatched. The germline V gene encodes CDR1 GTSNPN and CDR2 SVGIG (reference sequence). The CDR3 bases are TGTGCCTGGAGCCGACAGGGCTACGAGCAGTACTTC. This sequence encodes CAWSRQGYEQYF.

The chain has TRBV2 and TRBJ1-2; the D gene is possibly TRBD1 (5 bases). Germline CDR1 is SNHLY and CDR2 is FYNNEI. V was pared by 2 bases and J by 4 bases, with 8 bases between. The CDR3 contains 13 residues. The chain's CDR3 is CASSETGIYGYTF. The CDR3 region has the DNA TGTGCCAGCAGTGAAACAGGAATCTATGGCTACACCTTC.

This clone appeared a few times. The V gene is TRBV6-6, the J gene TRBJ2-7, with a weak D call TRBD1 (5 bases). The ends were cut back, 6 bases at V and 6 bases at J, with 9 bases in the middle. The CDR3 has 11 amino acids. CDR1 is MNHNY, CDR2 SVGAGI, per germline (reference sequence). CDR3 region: CASRGVSEQYV. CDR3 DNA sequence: TGTGCCAGCAGAGGGGTCTCCGAGCAGTACGTC.

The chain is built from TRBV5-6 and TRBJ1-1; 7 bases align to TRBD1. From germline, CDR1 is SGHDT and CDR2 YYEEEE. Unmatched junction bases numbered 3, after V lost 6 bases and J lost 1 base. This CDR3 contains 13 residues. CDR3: CASTRDRNTEAFF. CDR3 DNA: TGTGCCAGCACTAGGGACAGGAACACTGAAGCTTTCTTT.

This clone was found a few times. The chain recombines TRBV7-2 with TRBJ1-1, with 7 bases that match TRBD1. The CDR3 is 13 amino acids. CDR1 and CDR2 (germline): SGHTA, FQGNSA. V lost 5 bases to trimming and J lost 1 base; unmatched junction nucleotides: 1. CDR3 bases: TGTGCCAGCAGCGGACAGGCGAACACTGAAGCTTTCTTT. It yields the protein CASSGQANTEAFF.

CDR3 protein: CASIRNQGDTGELFF. CDR3 sequence (DNA): TGTGCCAGCATCCGAAATCAGGGTGACACCGGGGAGCTGTTTTTT. This chain connects TRBV2 to TRBJ2-2; D may be TRBD1 (5 bases). The CDR3 spans 15 residues. V was cut by 7 bases and J by 3 bases, with 15 bases left in between. Germline loops: CDR1 SNHLY, CDR2 FYNNEI.

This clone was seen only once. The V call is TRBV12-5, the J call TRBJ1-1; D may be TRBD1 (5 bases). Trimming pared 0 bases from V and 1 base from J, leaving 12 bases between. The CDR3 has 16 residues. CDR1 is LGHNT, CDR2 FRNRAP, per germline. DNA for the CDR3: TGTGCTAGTGGTTTGGTACAGGCAGTAAAGAACACTGAAGCTTTCTTT. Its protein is CASGLVQAVKNTEAFF.

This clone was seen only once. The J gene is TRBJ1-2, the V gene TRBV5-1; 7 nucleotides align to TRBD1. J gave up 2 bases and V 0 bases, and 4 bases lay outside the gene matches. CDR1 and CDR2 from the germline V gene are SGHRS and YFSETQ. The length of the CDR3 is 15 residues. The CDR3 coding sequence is TGCGCCAGCAGCTTGGTGGCACAGGGGAACTATGGCTACACCTTC. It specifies CASSLVAQGNYGYTF.

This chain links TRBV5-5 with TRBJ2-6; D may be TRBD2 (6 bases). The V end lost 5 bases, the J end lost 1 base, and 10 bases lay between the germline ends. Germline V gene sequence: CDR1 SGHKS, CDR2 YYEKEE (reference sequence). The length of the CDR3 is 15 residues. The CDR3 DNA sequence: TGTGCCAGCAGATTTGGACTATCTGGGGCCAACGTCCTGACTTTC. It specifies CASRFGLSGANVLTF.

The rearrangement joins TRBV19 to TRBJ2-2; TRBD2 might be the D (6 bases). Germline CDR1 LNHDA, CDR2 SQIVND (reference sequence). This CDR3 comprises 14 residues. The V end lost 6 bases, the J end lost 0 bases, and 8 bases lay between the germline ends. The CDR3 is CASSLAANTGELFF. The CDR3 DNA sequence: TGTGCCAGTAGCTTAGCGGCGAACACCGGGGAGCTGTTTTTT.

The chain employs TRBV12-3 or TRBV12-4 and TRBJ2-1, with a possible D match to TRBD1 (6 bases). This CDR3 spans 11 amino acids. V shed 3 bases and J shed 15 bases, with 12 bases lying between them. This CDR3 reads CASSLQGFPFF. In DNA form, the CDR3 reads TGTGCCAGCAGTTTGCAGGGGTTTCCGTTCTTC.